What follows describes a single T cell receptor beta chain. This record belongs to a study of shared clonotypes between healthy human individuals. The germline gives CDR1 SGHVS, CDR2 FNYEAQ. The CDR3 loop spans 14 amino acids. Trimming left V 2 bases short and J 6 bases short, with 10 bases between. The repertoire was sequenced with immunoSEQ multiplex PCR; TCRdb's copy has only in-frame clones and lacks some. The sample yields roughly 500,000 clones, roughly 80% seen once. V usage is TRBV7-6 and J usage is TRBJ2-2; no definite D call. The sequence was collected from a woman between 40 and 50 years old in good health. Some clones in this sample may be carry-over from other donors' samples. Sequenced sample: PBMCs. The CDR3: CASSLNHGAGELFF. CDR3 coding DNA: TGTGCCAGCAGCTTAAACCATGGGGCCGGGGAGCTGTTTTTT.